The rows below give T cell receptor beta chains drawn from one sample of a study of T cell repertoires in cytomegalovirus infection. These TCRs' antigens remain unknown. From the reads, TCRdb called clonotypes with MiXCR, one entry per CDR3 protein. The sample includes fewer than 1,000,000 distinct CDR3 sequences, less than 35% of them seen just once. The sample here was cultured CD8+ T cells from PBMCs, taken from culture after CMV antigen stimulation. The receptors were gathered from a human donor in good health (CMV status not recorded). Some clones in this sample may be carry-over from other donors' samples. CDR3s include the opening cysteine and the closing phenylalanine or tryptophan. A D gene is named only where the DNA matches it firmly. The size entry is marked missing in some rows and otherwise reads once, few, many or a size class.

d_gene,j_gene,abundance,v_gene,CDR3aa,CDR3nt
TRBD1,TRBJ2-2,few,TRBV6-1,CASSKRQGNTGELFF,TGTGCCAGCAGTAAAAGACAGGGAAACACCGGGGAGCTGTTTTTT
TRBD2,TRBJ2-1,few,TRBV9,CASSVAITSGDYNEQFF,TGTGCCAGCAGCGTAGCGATTACTAGCGGGGACTACAATGAGCAGTTCTTC
TRBD1,TRBJ1-5,.,TRBV6-8,CASSYPGQAPQHF,TGTGCCAGCAGTTACCCTGGACAGGCGCCCCAGCATTTT
TRBD2,TRBJ2-1,once,TRBV5-4,CASSLLAGGNEQFF,TGTGCCAGCAGCCTTCTAGCGGGGGGGAATGAGCAGTTCTTC
TRBD1,TRBJ1-5,.,TRBV25-1,CASSANDWQGGVNQPQHF,TGTGCCAGCAGTGCGAATGATTGGCAGGGGGGTGTCAATCAGCCCCAGCATTTT
TRBD1,TRBJ1-2,.,TRBV20-1,CSASDSGTGPYSYGYTF,TGCAGTGCTTCTGACTCCGGGACAGGCCCCTATTCCTATGGCTACACCTTC
TRBD2,TRBJ2-1,.,TRBV27,CASSLVGLAAYNEQFF,TGTGCCAGCAGTTTAGTCGGACTAGCTGCCTACAATGAGCAGTTCTTC
.,TRBJ2-1,.,TRBV25-1,CASSESAVEQFF,TGTGCCAGCAGTGAATCAGCGGTTGAGCAGTTCTTC
.,TRBJ1-1,.,TRBV12-3/TRBV12-4,CASSLEATQLHPMNTEAFF,TGTGCCAGCAGTTTAGAGGCTACACAGCTTCATCCCATGAACACTGAAGCTTTCTTT
.,TRBJ2-5,.,TRBV7-9,CASSFYRDNSQYF,TGTGCCAGCAGCTTTTACCGGGACAATAGCCAGTACTTC
.,TRBJ1-1,.,TRBV6-4,CASSTGENTEAFF,TGTGCCAGCAGTACAGGAGAGAACACTGAAGCTTTCTTT
.,TRBJ1-5,.,TRBV25-1,CASSEYDNQPQHF,TGTGCCAGCAGTGAATACGACAATCAGCCCCAGCATTTT
.,TRBJ2-7,.,TRBV5-6,CASSLSGTPYEQYF,TGTGCCAGCAGCTTGTCCGGGACTCCCTACGAGCAGTACTTC
.,TRBJ1-4,.,TRBV4-1,CASSLGGSEKLFF,TGCGCCAGCAGCCTGGGAGGGTCTGAAAAACTGTTTTTT
.,TRBJ1-5,many,TRBV12-3/TRBV12-4,CASSLSSDSFRQPQHF,TGTGCCAGCAGTCTCAGTTCTGACAGTTTCAGGCAGCCCCAGCATTTT
.,TRBJ1-5,.,TRBV12-3/TRBV12-4,CASSQKREVITNQPQHF,TGTGCCAGCAGTCAAAAGCGGGAGGTTATAACCAATCAGCCCCAGCATTTT
.,TRBJ1-4,.,TRBV28,CASTRRSRTNEKLFF,TGTGCCAGCACACGGAGGTCGAGGACTAATGAAAAACTGTTTTTT